This T cell receptor beta chain was identified during a study of B cell selection in AIRE deficiency. Libraries were prepared by immunoSEQ multiplex PCR; TCRdb keeps only in-frame clonotypes and omits some of them. This repertoire shows fewer than 25,000 clones, about 90% found once; its top ten account for roughly 1.5%. The regulatory T cell sort gate was CD4+CD25hiCD127low/negative. After removal of 2 bases from V and 0 bases from J, the junction contained 13 bases not matched to a gene. The CDR3 extends over 19 amino acids. The germline CDR1 and CDR2 sequences are SGHDN and FVKESK. This TCR derives from a human donor in good health. Sequencing was done on a sample of CD4+CD25+ Tregs sorted from PBMCs. The V and J genes are TRBV14 and TRBJ1-3; 7 positions agree with TRBD1. The CDR3 is CASSQRGGPFQSSGNTIYF. The CDR3 nucleotides read TGTGCCAGCAGCCAAAGAGGGGGCCCATTCCAGAGCTCTGGAAACACCATATATTTT.